These 32 T cell receptor beta chains share one sample of origin, sequenced in a study of response to subunit inactivated influenza vaccine. TCRdb redid the calling of the RT-PCR reads with MiXCR, one entry per CDR3 protein. The top ten clones hold around 13% of a sample with 560,000 or so distinct CDR3 sequences, 7.5% to 8.5% of them seen once. The sequences come from PBMCs from blood, collected less than 30 months after vaccination. These receptors originate from a man in his fifties or sixties who received an inactivated influenza vaccine.

This chain connects TRBV5-1 to TRBJ2-7, with D uncertain. Germline values: CDR1 SGHRS, CDR2 YFSETQ. This CDR3 comprises 17 residues. V was pared by 0 bases and J by 1 base, with 17 bases between. The CDR3 here is CASSLGNSQLTSYEQYF. CDR3 DNA: TGCGCCAGCAGCTTGGGGAATTCACAGTTGACATCCTACGAGCAGTACTTC.

V is TRBV20-1 and J is TRBJ1-1; unclear D gene. CDR1 is DFQATT and CDR2 is SNEGSKA in the germline V gene (reference sequence). Trimming shortened V by 1 base and J by 5 bases, and 8 bases separated the two germline ends. This CDR3 contains 12 residues. CDR3 nucleotide sequence: TGCAGTGCTAGAGTTCGGAGGACTGAAGCTTTCTTT. Translation: CSARVRRTEAFF.

J is TRBJ2-2 and V is TRBV7-8, with no clear D. Germline lookup yields CDR1 SGHVS and CDR2 FQNEAQ. V dropped 5 bases and J dropped 0 bases, with 10 bases sitting between them. The CDR3 is 15 residues long. DNA of the CDR3: TGTGCCAGCAGCGTTTTGGTCGCGAACACCGGGGAGCTGTTTTTT. It encodes CASSVLVANTGELFF.

As to this clonotype: A single base separates this from a much larger clone, so it may be a read error. The CDR3 does not end in the conserved phenylalanine or tryptophan, so this is likely a read error. V and J are TRBV6-1 and TRBJ2-7, with D unresolved. This CDR3 spans 13 amino acids. Deletions cut 4 bases from V and 4 bases from J, with 11 bases between. CDR1 and CDR2 from the germline V gene are MNHNS and SASEGT. Here the CDR3 reads CASSALSKYEQYS. CDR3 DNA: TGTGCCAGCAGTGCTCTCTCCAAATACGAGCAGTACTCC.

There are a few counts of this clonotype. V and J are TRBV6-1 and TRBJ1-6; no firm D call. The V end was cut by 5 bases, the J end by 0 bases, with 8 bases between. Germline CDR1 MNHNS, CDR2 SASEGT. This CDR3 has 15 amino acids. The CDR3 coding sequence is TGTGCCAGCAGTCGTACGAGCTCCTATAATTCACCCCTCCACTTT. Translation: CASSRTSSYNSPLHF.

This clonotype was observed a few times. This rearrangement joins TRBV6-1 to TRBJ1-2; D remains ambiguous. V lost 6 bases, J lost 0 bases, and 8 bases lay in between. Germline assignment: CDR1 MNHNS and CDR2 SASEGT. CDR3 length: 13 residues. The CDR3 protein is CASRGRTNYGYTF. DNA of the CDR3: TGTGCCAGCAGAGGCAGAACTAACTATGGCTACACCTTC.

This clonotype appeared a few times. V usage is TRBV10-3 and J usage is TRBJ1-2; D might be TRBD1 (5 bases). Germline V gene lookup returns CDR1 ENHRY and CDR2 SYGVKD. V shed 6 bases and J shed 8 bases, with 16 bases lying between them. The CDR3 is made up of 13 amino acids. The DNA of the CDR3 is TGTGCCATCAGCGCGGGGGATACGCGGGGCTACACCTTC. This codes for CAISAGDTRGYTF.

The chain combines TRBV25-1 with TRBJ2-5; D perhaps matches TRBD1 (6 bases). The length of the CDR3 is 13 residues. Trimming cost V 4 bases and J 4 bases, with 10 bases left between them. Germline CDR1 reads MGHDK; CDR2 reads SYGVNS. The CDR3 spells CASSAGTLETQYF. CDR3 DNA: TGTGCCAGCAGTGCCGGGACATTAGAGACCCAGTACTTC.

The table lists this clonotype with many counts. J is TRBJ2-4 and V is TRBV20-1, with TRBD2 identical over 7 bases. Losses at the gene ends were 7 bases for V and 7 bases for J; bases not matched to a gene: 7. The CDR3 is made up of 12 amino acids. The germline V gene has CDR1 DFQATT and CDR2 SNEGSKA (reference sequence). CDR3 protein: CSVEPRGNIQYF. In nucleotides, the CDR3 is TGCAGTGTGGAACCGCGGGGGAACATTCAGTACTTC.

This clonotype was seen more than once but under ten times. The CDR3 spells CASSYSLAWETQYF. The DNA for the CDR3 is TGTGCCAGCAGTTACTCGCTAGCCTGGGAGACCCAGTACTTC. J is TRBJ2-5 and V is TRBV6-5; a weak D match, TRBD2 (5 bases). Germline loops: CDR1 MNHEY, CDR2 SVGAGI. The CDR3 loop spans 14 amino acids. The V end was cut by 0 bases, the J end by 5 bases, with 10 bases between.

The table lists this clonotype with many counts. The gene calls are TRBV29-1 and TRBJ2-1; 7 nucleotides align to TRBD1. Germline assignment: CDR1 SQVTM and CDR2 ANQGSEA. V was clipped by 4 bases and J by 6 bases; unmatched bases: 9. The CDR3 consists of 14 residues. CDR3 in DNA: TGCAGCGTTGCATACCGGGACAGAGGCAATGAGCAGTTCTTC. Encoded protein: CSVAYRDRGNEQFF.

This clonotype was observed a few times. The chain is built from TRBV14 and TRBJ1-5; D is uncertain. The CDR3 consists of 13 residues. Germline CDR1 SGHDN, CDR2 FVKESK. V was clipped by 6 bases and J by 7 bases, with 13 bases between them. The CDR3 coding sequence is TGTGCCAGCAGTCGGGCAAGGTCCCAGCCCCAGCATTTT. Protein sequence: CASSRARSQPQHF.

This clonotype was counted a few times. V is TRBV7-8 and J is TRBJ2-1; 8 nucleotides line up with TRBD2. This CDR3 is 16 amino acids long. The V segment lost 0 bases and the J segment 4 bases; nucleotides outside the gene matches: 5. CDR1 and CDR2 (germline): SGHVS, FQNEAQ. The CDR3 here is CASSLAGGGLYNEQFF. DNA for the CDR3: TGTGCCAGCAGCTTAGCGGGCGGGGGGCTTTACAATGAGCAGTTCTTC.

V gene TRBV20-1 combines with J gene TRBJ1-3; possible D gene TRBD1, 5 bases. Trimming removed 1 base from V and 0 bases from J, with 7 bases in between. Germline V gene data show CDR1 as DFQATT and CDR2 as SNEGSKA (reference sequence). CDR3 length equals 14 residues. CDR3 loop: CSARVQGSGNTIYF. The CDR3 nucleotides are TGCAGTGCTAGAGTTCAGGGCTCTGGAAACACCATATATTTT.

This clonotype was picked up many times. The chain links TRBV5-1 to TRBJ2-3; D remains unclear. With 7 bases removed from V and 1 base from J, the gap between germline ends came to 13 bases. The CDR3 has 14 amino acids. The germline V gene encodes CDR1 SGHRS and CDR2 YFSETQ. As DNA, the CDR3 is TGCGCCAGCTCCCTGGAGTGGGGCACAGATACGCAGTATTTT. Amino acids: CASSLEWGTDTQYF.

This clonotype appeared many times. The J gene is TRBJ2-6, the V gene TRBV28; D gene unclear. V was cut by 6 bases and J by 0 bases, with 6 bases left in between. The CDR3 spans 14 residues. Germline CDR1 reads MDHEN; CDR2 reads SYDVKM. This CDR3 is CASSESSGANVLTF. The CDR3 DNA reads TGTGCCAGCAGCGAGAGCTCTGGGGCCAACGTCCTGACTTTC.

This clonotype was counted ten times or more. The chain has TRBV19 and TRBJ1-5; D gene ambiguous. The CDR3 is 15 residues long. Germline loops: CDR1 LNHDA, CDR2 SQIVND (reference sequence). Deletions cut 3 bases from V and 2 bases from J, with 11 bases between. CDR3 sequence (DNA): TGTGCCAGTAGTATGCCGGGGAGAGGCAATCAGCCCCAGCATTTT. The encoded protein is CASSMPGRGNQPQHF.

This clonotype was seen ten or more times. This rearrangement joins TRBV20-1 to TRBJ2-1; TRBD2 agrees at 8 bases. V lost 0 bases and J lost 6; bases outside the gene matches: 10. Germline CDR1 is DFQATT and CDR2 is SNEGSKA (reference sequence). The CDR3 consists of 16 residues. Here the CDR3 reads CSARDSSSGRFNEQFF. CDR3 coding DNA: TGCAGTGCTAGAGATAGTTCGAGCGGGAGATTCAATGAGCAGTTCTTC.

This clonotype was seen a handful of times. The chain uses TRBV20-1 and TRBJ2-7; 11 bases are a match to TRBD1. The V gene end was trimmed by 6 bases and the J gene end by 5 bases; junction bases not matched to a gene: 12. The CDR3 is 15 amino acids. Germline assignment: CDR1 DFQATT and CDR2 SNEGSKA (reference sequence). The chain's CDR3 is CSAPPPGQGVNEQYF. The CDR3 nucleotides read TGCAGTGCCCCTCCCCCGGGACAGGGGGTAAACGAGCAGTACTTC.

This clonotype was observed at least ten times. The V gene is TRBV12-3 or TRBV12-4, the J gene TRBJ1-1; D is undetermined. V lost 3 bases to trimming and J lost 4 bases, with 12 bases between them. The CDR3 runs to 14 residues. The CDR3 DNA reads TGTGCCAGCAGTTTGAGTCAGCGAAGCACTGAAGCTTTCTTT. This codes for CASSLSQRSTEAFF.

This clonotype was seen only a few times. The chain combines TRBV20-1 with TRBJ2-1; D might be TRBD2 (5 bases). Germline lookup yields CDR1 DFQATT and CDR2 SNEGSKA (reference sequence). Trimming took off 6 bases at V and 7 bases at J, with 16 bases between the two ends. CDR3 size: 13 residues. DNA for the CDR3: TGCAGTGCCCGCTCCGCGGGTTGGAATGAGCAGTTCTTC. Protein sequence: CSARSAGWNEQFF.

This clonotype has a count of ten or more. The chain is built from TRBV3-1 and TRBJ1-4; the D is unclear. CDR3 size: 11 residues. Germline CDR1 is LGHDT and CDR2 is YNNKEL (reference sequence). V shed 3 bases and J shed 5 bases, with 1 base lying between them. Written as DNA, the CDR3 is TGTGCCAGCAGCCAGAATGAAAAACTGTTTTTT. Protein product: CASSQNEKLFF.

In its sample, this clonotype was seen many times. This CDR3 reads CSITAGASAYTDTQYF. The CDR3 DNA follows: TGCAGCATTACCGCCGGGGCTAGCGCATACACAGATACGCAGTATTTT. V and J are TRBV29-1 and TRBJ2-3; D is possibly TRBD2 (6 bases). The CDR3 contains 16 residues. V lost 8 bases and J lost 2, with 23 bases in between. Germline CDR1 is SQVTM and CDR2 is ANQGSEA.

This clonotype was counted a few times. The chain uses TRBV25-1 and TRBJ2-7; TRBD1 agrees at 9 bases. Germline loops: CDR1 MGHDK, CDR2 SYGVNS. The ends lost 3 bases at V and 2 bases at J; junction bases unmatched: 11. The CDR3 consists of 17 residues. In DNA form, the CDR3 reads TGTGCCAGCAGTGATTGGAACGGACAGGGGCGAACCTACGAGCAGTACTTC. This gives the protein CASSDWNGQGRTYEQYF.

This clonotype was seen many times. The V call is TRBV5-1, the J call TRBJ1-5; 10 positions match TRBD1. CDR3 length: 15 amino acids. Germline CDR1 SGHRS, CDR2 YFSETQ. The ends lost 4 bases at V and 5 bases at J; junction bases unmatched: 6. CDR3 in amino acids: CASSASGQGYQPQHF. CDR3 in DNA: TGCGCCAGCAGCGCCTCGGGACAGGGGTATCAGCCCCAGCATTTT. The variable domain in full, completed from reference TRBV5-1 and TRBJ1-5, reads KAGVTQTPRYLIKTRGQQVTLSCSPISGHRSVSWYQQTPGQGLQFLFEYFSETQRNKGNFPGRFSGRQFSNSRSEMNVSTLELGDSALYLCASSASGQGYQPQHFGDGTRLSIL.

V and J are TRBV15 and TRBJ1-6, with TRBD1 matching over 7 bases. Germline V gene sequence: CDR1 LNHNV, CDR2 YYDKDF (reference sequence). CDR3 size: 15 residues. Unmatched junction bases numbered 4, after V lost 1 base and J lost 7 bases. CDR3 nucleotide sequence: TGTGCCACCAGCAGAGCGAGACAGGGAAATTCACCCCTCCACTTT. Translated, it gives CATSRARQGNSPLHF.

The rearrangement joins TRBV12-3 or TRBV12-4 to TRBJ2-7; unclear D gene. CDR3 length: 13 residues. Trimming stripped 1 base from V and 6 bases from J, with 10 bases between. Here the CDR3 DNA reads TGTGCCAGCAGTTTAGGGCTCCAGACCGAGCAGTACTTC. Its translation is CASSLGLQTEQYF.

This clonotype was detected many times. The genes are TRBV7-9 and TRBJ2-7, with no clear D. The V and J ends lost 8 bases and 3 bases respectively, with 14 bases between them. The CDR3 spans 13 residues. Germline CDR1 reads SEHNR; CDR2 reads FQNEAQ (reference sequence). CDR3 residues: CASGREVYYEQYF. For the CDR3, the DNA is TGTGCCAGCGGTCGTGAGGTCTACTACGAGCAGTACTTC. Looking up the rest from reference TRBV7-9 and TRBJ2-7 gives the full variable domain: DTGVSQNPRHKITKRGQNVTFRCDPISEHNRLYWYRQTLGQGPEFLTYFQNEAQLEKSRLLSDRFSAERPKGSFSTLEIQRTEQGDSAMYLCASGREVYYEQYFGPGTRLTVT.

This clonotype was counted a few times. As DNA, the CDR3 is TGTGCCATCGCGGACTACAAAGAGACCCAGTACTTC. Translating it yields CAIADYKETQYF. The chain employs TRBV6-2 or TRBV6-3 and TRBJ2-5; weak D call: TRBD2 (6 bases). V lost 10 bases and J lost 3, with 12 bases in between. Germline CDR1 is MNHEY and CDR2 is SVGEGT. The CDR3 consists of 12 residues.

The chain carries TRBV15 and TRBJ2-7, with 12 nucleotides matching TRBD2. With 5 bases clipped from V and 6 bases from J, the junction kept 8 bases outside the gene matches. CDR1 and CDR2 from the germline V gene are LNHNV and YYDKDF (reference sequence). The CDR3 spans 15 residues. The CDR3 DNA reads TGTGCCACCAGCCGGGCTAGCGGGGGGGCCGCCGAGCAGTACTTC. Amino acids: CATSRASGGAAEQYF.

This clonotype was observed a handful of times. V and J are TRBV12-3 or TRBV12-4 and TRBJ1-4, with D hard to call. The CDR3 is 15 residues long. V shed 3 bases and J shed 6 bases, with 14 bases lying between them. CDR3 DNA sequence: TGTGCCAGCAGTTTGTCCTCGGGCGTTTATGAAAAACTGTTTTTT. Its translation is CASSLSSGVYEKLFF.

This clonotype appeared a single time. The rearrangement links TRBV14 to TRBJ1-1, with D perhaps matching TRBD1 (6 bases). CDR1 is SGHDN, CDR2 FVKESK, per germline. V dropped 8 bases and J dropped 4 bases, with 17 bases sitting between them. The length of the CDR3 is 14 residues. In DNA, the CDR3 is TGTGCCAGCGTACCGGGGGGGCGCAGCACTGAAGCTTTCTTT. Translated: CASVPGGRSTEAFF.